This record looks at one T cell receptor beta chain sequence and its context. This clonotype was recorded at least ten times. No antigen is known for it. No base quality information exists; no much larger clone differs at one position. Donors were 39 systemically healthy Caucasian individuals from Russia aged roughly 6 to 100 years. Ten milliliters of peripheral blood were collected from each donor into EDTA-treated Vacutainer tubes. Ficoll-Paque density-gradient centrifugation was used to isolate PBMCs, with at least 6 million per sample. Trizol reagent was used to extract total RNA from PBMCs, with at least 5.5 micrograms per sample. Naive CD45RAhigh/CD27high T cell percentages were measured by flow cytometry on a PBMC aliquot from every donor. This entry belongs to a study of blood T cells in healthy people across ages (dated by TCRdb to between 2015 and 2017). In the study overall: Template switching captured roughly one uniquely barcoded TCR beta cDNA molecule per two T cells in model experiments. The study measured age-related changes in TCR beta repertoire diversity using deep sequencing normalized with unique cDNA molecular identifiers. The donors were divided into four age groups: young (average 16 years), middle-aged (over 35), aged (about 62) and long-lived (82). Using the same blood draw, the study looked at two additional independent replicas of 1 million unique cDNA reads for two donors, one aged 18 to 30 and the other aged 80 or older.

From the cysteine up to the phenylalanine, the CDR3 has a length of 13 residues. The kept DNA is CDR3 alone, 39 bases in frame from the first base. The germline V gene (reference sequence) gives CDR1 as DFQATT and CDR2 as SNEGSKA. For this chain, trimming is 8 bases at the V end and 5 bases at the J end, and the number of junction bases without a gene match is 9. On the study overall, not on this receptor specifically: Because the CMV infection status of the donors was unknown, age-related changes in expanded clonotypes may potentially have been confounded. Because profiling used bulk unsorted PBMCs, naive and antigen-experienced compartments could not be compared conclusively. The percentage of naive T cells measured by flow cytometry correlated strongly with observed TCR beta diversity. Total diversity estimates from one million sequenced T cells were considered lower bounds and underestimates. Compared with the aged group, more naive CD4+ T cells, fewer expanded clones and increased TCR diversity were shown by the long-lived group, suggesting age selection. Observed TCR beta diversity per million T cells fell roughly linearly with age, and a significant reduction was already apparent by age around 39.

Receptor libraries were prepared by 5' RACE. Sequencing took place on an Illumina HiSeq 2500. A second PCR of roughly 7 to 11 cycles was run with a J-beta primer mix and a sample-barcoded 5' primer. Each TCR beta cDNA molecule received a unique molecular identifier from a template-switch 5' adaptor carrying 12 random nucleotides. Each sample yielded at least 2.5 million CDR3-containing paired-end reads. First-strand cDNA synthesis was performed from all RNA using the Mint cDNA synthesis kit, with priming by a TRBC-specific oligonucleotide. All cDNA was treated with uracil-DNA glycosylase and then went through a first 18-cycle PCR with the universal primers M1SS and BC2_uni_R. The paper's processing steps were these. For normalization, 1 million high-quality reads, each with a distinct molecular identifier, were randomly selected from each sample. Reads with shared molecular identifiers were discarded instead of being binned into consensus sequences. MiTCR, run with a Q25 quality threshold and the strictest error-elimination algorithm, handled CDR3 identification, clonotype clustering and error correction. A nonparametric unseen species model using Euler transformation provided a lower-bound estimate of total TCR beta diversity. TCRdb took the public reads, trimmed them with fastp at Q25, ran MiXCR for clone calling and kept in-frame beta chains. All rows with the same CDR3 protein become a single entry with the most common DNA and genes. Clone size and V and J calls follow TCRdb, not the original study. In this sample the table shows about 720,000 distinct CDR3 sequences, roughly 25% of which occur a single time. The ten largest clones add up to roughly 3.8% of the sample.

These data are also associated with another study on T cells of mothers and their children. Per that second paper: Nine systemically healthy Caucasian individuals served as donors, namely three mothers together with their six children. cDNA synthesis used all of the extracted RNA, with approximately 1.6 ug of RNA in each 15 ul reaction. In the second PCR, the M1S primer introduced both the sample barcodes and 2-4 random nucleotides. Over 8 million TCR beta CDR3 reads were obtained for each mother, and 2.7 million or so reads were obtained for each child. In both related and unrelated pairs, thymic selection shapes the output of TCR recombination in a similar way, with inherited differences having only a minor effect. Related mother-child pairs always showed normalized repertoire overlap that was slightly higher than in unrelated mother-child pairs, though the difference was never significant. No persistent microchimeric T cell clones were detected, at a sensitivity of around 97 clones per million clonotypes. The study used deep NGS to compare TCR beta repertoires of mothers and children, seeking features distinguishing related mother-child pairs from unrelated individuals. Mothers averaged roughly 36 +/- 4 years of age and children averaged about 12 +/- 4 years. Libraries were sequenced on Illumina HiSeq 2000 with 100+100 nt paired-end reads after adapter ligation with NEBNext reagents. Mother and child libraries were prepared a month apart and sequenced in separate runs to prevent cross-contamination. Each donor had between roughly 500,000 and 2,100,000 distinct TCR beta clonotypes identified. Naive TCR beta clonotypes were estimated from low-frequency clonotypes matched to each donor's FACS-determined naive share, without sorting.

The sequencing sample was made of blood. The V and J segments used are TRBV20-1 and TRBJ2-1, and 7 bases in between align with TRBD2. The source of this sequence is a boy between 10 and 17 years old in good health. The base sequence is TGCAGTATAGCGGGTAGAGGGGACAATGAGCAGTTCTTC. It specifies CSIAGRGDNEQFF.